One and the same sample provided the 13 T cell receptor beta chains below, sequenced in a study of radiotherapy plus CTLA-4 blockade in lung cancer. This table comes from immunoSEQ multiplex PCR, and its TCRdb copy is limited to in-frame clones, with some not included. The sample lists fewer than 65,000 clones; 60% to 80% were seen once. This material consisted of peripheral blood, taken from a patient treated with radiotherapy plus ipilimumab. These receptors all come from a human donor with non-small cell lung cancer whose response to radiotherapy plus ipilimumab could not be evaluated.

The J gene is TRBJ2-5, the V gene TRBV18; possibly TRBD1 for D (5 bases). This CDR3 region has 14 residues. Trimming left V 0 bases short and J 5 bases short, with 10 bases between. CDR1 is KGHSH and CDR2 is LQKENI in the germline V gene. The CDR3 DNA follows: TGTGCCAGCTCACCACCGACAGATGGGGAGACCCAGTACTTC. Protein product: CASSPPTDGETQYF.

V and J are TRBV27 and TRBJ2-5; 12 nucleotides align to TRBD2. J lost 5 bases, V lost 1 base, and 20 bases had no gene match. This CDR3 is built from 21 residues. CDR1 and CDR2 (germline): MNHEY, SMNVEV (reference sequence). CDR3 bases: TGTGCCAGCAGTTTATTTAGCCTAGCGGGGGGGCCAAGGGTCGTTCCGGAGACCCAGTACTTC. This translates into CASSLFSLAGGPRVVPETQYF.

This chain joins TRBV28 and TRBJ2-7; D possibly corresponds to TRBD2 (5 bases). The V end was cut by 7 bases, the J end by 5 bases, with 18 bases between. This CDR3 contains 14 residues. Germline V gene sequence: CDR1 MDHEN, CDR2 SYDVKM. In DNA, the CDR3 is TGTGCCAGCATGGTCGGAGGACCCTGGGACGAGCAGTACTTC. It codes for CASMVGGPWDEQYF.

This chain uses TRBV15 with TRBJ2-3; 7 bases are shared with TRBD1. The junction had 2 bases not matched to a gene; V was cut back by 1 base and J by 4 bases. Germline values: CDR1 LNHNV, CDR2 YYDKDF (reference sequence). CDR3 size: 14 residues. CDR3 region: CATSRGQGADTQYF. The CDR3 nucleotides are TGTGCCACCAGCAGAGGGCAGGGGGCAGATACGCAGTATTTT.

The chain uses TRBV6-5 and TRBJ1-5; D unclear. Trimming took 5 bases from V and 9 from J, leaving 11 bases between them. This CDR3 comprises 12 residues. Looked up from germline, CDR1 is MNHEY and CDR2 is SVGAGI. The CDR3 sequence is CASSELRGPQHF. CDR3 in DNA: TGTGCCAGCAGTGAACTTCGGGGGCCCCAGCATTTT.

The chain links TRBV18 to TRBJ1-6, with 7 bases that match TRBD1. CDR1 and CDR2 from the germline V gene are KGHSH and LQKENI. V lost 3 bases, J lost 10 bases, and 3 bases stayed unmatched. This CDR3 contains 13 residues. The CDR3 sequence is CASSPTGDSPLHF. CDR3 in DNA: TGTGCCAGCTCACCCACAGGGGACTCACCCCTCCACTTT.

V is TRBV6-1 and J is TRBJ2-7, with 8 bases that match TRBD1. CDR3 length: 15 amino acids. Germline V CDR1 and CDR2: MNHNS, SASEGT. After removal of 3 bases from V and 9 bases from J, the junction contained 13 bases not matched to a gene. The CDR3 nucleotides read TGTGCCAGCAGTGAGAGGACAGGGTCGAGGAACGGGCAGTACTTC. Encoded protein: CASSERTGSRNGQYF.

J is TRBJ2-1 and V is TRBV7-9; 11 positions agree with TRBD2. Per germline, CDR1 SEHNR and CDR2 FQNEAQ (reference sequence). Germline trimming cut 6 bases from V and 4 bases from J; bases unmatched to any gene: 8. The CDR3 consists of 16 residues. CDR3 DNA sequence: TGTGCCAGCAGTAAAACCGGGACTAGCGGATACAATGAGCAGTTCTTC. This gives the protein CASSKTGTSGYNEQFF.

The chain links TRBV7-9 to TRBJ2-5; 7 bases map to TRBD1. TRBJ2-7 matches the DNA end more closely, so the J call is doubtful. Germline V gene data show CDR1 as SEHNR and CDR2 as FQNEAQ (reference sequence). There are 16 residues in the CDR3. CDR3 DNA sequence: TGTGCCAGCAGCCCGAGCCTCCGGGACAGCTCCTACGAGCAGTACTTC. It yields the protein CASSPSLRDSSYEQYF.

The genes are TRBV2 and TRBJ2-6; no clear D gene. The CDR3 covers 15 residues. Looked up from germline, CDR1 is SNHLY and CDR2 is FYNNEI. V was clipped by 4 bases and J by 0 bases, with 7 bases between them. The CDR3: CASSGGSSGANVLTF. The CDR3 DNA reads TGTGCCAGCAGTGGCGGAAGCTCTGGGGCCAACGTCCTGACTTTC.

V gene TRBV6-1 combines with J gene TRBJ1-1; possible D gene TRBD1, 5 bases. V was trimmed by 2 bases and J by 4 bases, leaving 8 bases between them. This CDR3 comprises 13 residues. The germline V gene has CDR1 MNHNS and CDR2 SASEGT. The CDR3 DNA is TGTGCCAGCAGTGAAAGGGGAAGCACTGAAGCTTTCTTT. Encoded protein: CASSERGSTEAFF.

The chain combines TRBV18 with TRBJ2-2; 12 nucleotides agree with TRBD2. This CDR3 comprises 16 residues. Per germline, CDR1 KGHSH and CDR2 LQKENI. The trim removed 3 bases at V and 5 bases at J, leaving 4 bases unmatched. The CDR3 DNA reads TGTGCCAGCTCACCCCTAGCGGGGGGGAAAACCGGGGAGCTGTTTTTT. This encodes CASSPLAGGKTGELFF.

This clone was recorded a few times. The CDR3 loop is CASSRQGDPPYNEQFF. The CDR3 nucleotides are TGCGCCAGCAGCCGACAGGGGGACCCCCCGTACAATGAGCAGTTCTTC. The rearrangement joins TRBV4-3 to TRBJ2-1, with 9 bases lining up with TRBD1. This CDR3 has 16 residues. Unmatched junction bases numbered 8, after V lost 4 bases and J lost 4 bases. Germline V lookup: CDR1 LGHNA, CDR2 YSLEER.